This T cell receptor beta chain was captured by sequencing in a study of blood T cell repertoires in COVID-19. Across the study: Material from acute and convalescent COVID-19 was sourced from the United States, Italy and Spain.

Profiled with immunoSEQ multiplex PCR; TCRdb holds only in-frame clones, not every one. Seen here are a few hundred thousand clones, 86% observed once, and the top ten hold less than 4.5%. CDR1 MNHNS and CDR2 SASEGT come from the germline V gene. V trimming: 3 bases; J trimming: 3 bases; junction bases outside the gene matches: 4. The CDR3 length is 14 residues. The receptor was isolated from a young man with active or convalescent COVID-19. The gene calls are TRBV6-1 and TRBJ1-1; 7 nucleotides line up with TRBD1. Material for sequencing was peripheral blood. DNA for the CDR3: TGTGCCAGCAGTGAGCACAGGGGACACACTGAAGCTTTCTTT. Translation gives CASSEHRGHTEAFF.